A single sample is the source of the 9 T cell receptor beta chains below, sequenced in a study of CD8+CD57+ T cells in acquired aplastic anemia. Genomic DNA was employed as the template in profiling TCR beta VDJ and CDR3. One entry per CDR3 protein, called by TCRdb with MiXCR from the reads. The sample lists under 200,000 distinct CDR3 sequences, 64% occurring once. Specimen: sorted CD4+, CD8+, or CD8+CD57+ T cells (not recorded which) from PBMCs. These receptors were obtained from a human donor with severe aplastic anemia or a healthy control (not recorded which).

This clonotype was counted ten times or more. The chain combines TRBV29-1 with TRBJ1-1; no clear D. The germline CDR1 and CDR2 sequences are SQVTM and ANQGSEA. This CDR3 has 13 residues. The V and J ends lost 1 base and 2 bases respectively, with 8 bases between them. The CDR3 loop is CSVEGLPNTEAFF. CDR3 in DNA: TGCAGCGTTGAAGGGCTCCCTAACACTGAAGCTTTCTTT.

The V call is TRBV5-1, the J call TRBJ2-7, with D hard to call. V lost 5 bases and J 2 bases, leaving 8 bases between the germline ends. Germline V lookup: CDR1 SGHRS, CDR2 YFSETQ. There are 12 residues in the CDR3. CDR3 loop: CASREGPYEQYF. For the CDR3, the DNA is TGCGCCAGCAGGGAAGGGCCCTACGAGCAGTACTTC.

J is TRBJ2-5 and V is TRBV7-7, with TRBD2 matching over 8 bases. V lost 3 bases to trimming and J lost 2 bases; unmatched junction nucleotides: 5. Germline assignment: CDR1 SSHAT and CDR2 FNYEAQ (reference sequence). The CDR3 is 15 amino acids. The CDR3 loop is CASSFQRGRQETQYF. The CDR3 nucleotides are TGTGCCAGCAGCTTCCAGCGGGGGAGGCAAGAGACCCAGTACTTC.

This clonotype was detected only a few times. This rearrangement joins TRBV20-1 to TRBJ2-7, with D unclear. Germline loops: CDR1 DFQATT, CDR2 SNEGSKA (reference sequence). The CDR3 contains 15 residues. The V end was cut by 4 bases, the J end by 0 bases, with 16 bases between. The CDR3 DNA follows: TGCAGTGCTACCACCCCAGCCGGCAACTCCTACGAGCAGTACTTC. The encoded protein is CSATTPAGNSYEQYF.

The chain uses TRBV10-3 and TRBJ1-1, with D maybe TRBD1 (6 bases). V gave up 6 bases and J gave up 3 bases, with 11 bases separating them. Germline V gene lookup returns CDR1 ENHRY and CDR2 SYGVKD. CDR3 length: 13 amino acids. CDR3 coding DNA: TGTGCCATCAGCTTAAAGGGGGACACTGAAGCTTTCTTT. Encoded protein: CAISLKGDTEAFF.

The chain recombines TRBV29-1 with TRBJ2-6, with 7 bases aligning to TRBD2. Germline V CDR1 and CDR2: SQVTM, ANQGSEA. The CDR3 length is 19 residues. The V and J ends lost 6 bases and 0 bases, in that order; junction bases with no gene match: 17. Here the CDR3 reads CSVLPKGGVRNSGANVLTF. The CDR3, as DNA: TGCAGCGTGTTACCGAAGGGAGGGGTGAGGAACTCTGGGGCCAACGTCCTGACTTTC.

This clonotype was seen repeatedly, ten times or more. The chain employs TRBV12-3 or TRBV12-4 and TRBJ1-4, with unresolved D. V shed 2 bases and J shed 0 bases, with 4 bases lying between them. This CDR3 region has 14 residues. CDR3 coding DNA: TGTGCCAGCAGTTTAACAGCAACTAATGAAAAACTGTTTTTT. Its protein product is CASSLTATNEKLFF.

The chain employs TRBV2 and TRBJ2-5, with 7 bases fitting TRBD2. V lost 0 bases and J lost 12; bases outside the gene matches: 7. Germline V gene sequence: CDR1 SNHLY, CDR2 FYNNEI. This CDR3 has 13 amino acids. CDR3 region: CASSEASGNPKYF. The CDR3 coding sequence is TGTGCCAGCAGTGAAGCCAGCGGGAACCCAAAGTACTTC.

This clonotype appeared a single time. The rearrangement links TRBV29-1 to TRBJ2-1; D gene uncertain. V was pared by 0 bases and J by 8 bases, with 5 bases between. This CDR3 has 11 amino acids. CDR1 is SQVTM and CDR2 is ANQGSEA in the germline V gene. The CDR3 bases are TGCAGCGTTGAAGAGAGATATGAGCAGTTCTTC. It codes for CSVEERYEQFF.